The 15 T cell receptor beta chains given below trace back to one sample, sequenced in a study of blood T cell repertoires in COVID-19. Profiled with immunoSEQ multiplex PCR; TCRdb holds only in-frame clones, not every one. The sample lists about 140,000 clones; roughly 85% were seen once. What was sequenced was PBMCs or T cells enriched from blood (not recorded which). Source of these receptors: a woman in her forties or fifties who had recovered from COVID-19.

This chain uses TRBV11-3 with TRBJ2-3; a weak D match, TRBD1 (6 bases). The ends were cut back, 6 bases at V and 0 bases at J, with 16 bases in the middle. Germline-derived CDR1 and CDR2 are SGHNT and YENEEA. This CDR3 has 16 amino acids. CDR3 sequence: CASSKQGPSSTDTQYF. DNA of the CDR3: TGTGCCAGCAGTAAACAGGGACCCTCTAGCACAGATACGCAGTATTTT.

The chain links TRBV5-1 to TRBJ2-7; weak D call: TRBD2 (6 bases). The CDR3 is 13 amino acids. Per germline, CDR1 SGHRS and CDR2 YFSETQ. Trimming pared 6 bases from V and 6 bases from J, leaving 16 bases between. The CDR3 DNA follows: TGCGCCAGCACCTCGGGACTTGCGGGCGAGCAGTACTTC. This translates into CASTSGLAGEQYF.

V and J are TRBV29-1 and TRBJ2-2; weak D call: TRBD2 (6 bases). V dropped 6 bases and J dropped 3 bases, with 17 bases sitting between them. CDR1 is SQVTM, CDR2 ANQGSEA, per germline. This CDR3 spans 15 amino acids. The CDR3 reads CSVSPRWGDTGELFF. CDR3 in DNA: TGCAGCGTGTCCCCTCGGTGGGGGGACACCGGGGAGCTGTTTTTT.

The chain links TRBV3-1 (or the pseudogene TRBV3-2) to TRBJ2-1; possibly TRBD1 for D (8 bases). The CDR3 consists of 13 residues. Trimming took off 1 base at V and 13 bases at J, with 14 bases between the two ends. The germline V gene encodes CDR1 LGHDT and CDR2 YNNKEL (reference sequence). CDR3 coding DNA: TGTGCCAGCAGCCAAGTACAGGGGGGGCGCCAGTTCTTC. It codes for CASSQVQGGRQFF.

The rearrangement links TRBV16 to TRBJ1-1; a weak D match, TRBD1 (6 bases). The CDR3 loop spans 14 amino acids. The germline CDR1 and CDR2 sequences are KGHSY and FQNENV. With 4 bases removed from V and 1 base from J, the gap between germline ends came to 10 bases. The DNA of the CDR3 is TGTGCCAGCAGCCCCGCAGGGGCGAACACTGAAGCTTTCTTT. Translation gives CASSPAGANTEAFF.

The J gene is TRBJ1-1, the V gene TRBV30; D might be TRBD1 (5 bases). With 3 bases removed from V and 1 base from J, the gap between germline ends came to 9 bases. Germline values: CDR1 GTSNPN, CDR2 SVGIG (reference sequence). The CDR3 covers 13 residues. As DNA, the CDR3 is TGTGCCTGGAGGGGACTATCGAACACTGAAGCTTTCTTT. Protein product: CAWRGLSNTEAFF.

This clone has just one count. CDR3 residues: CASRYSSGRGKGANVLTF. The CDR3, as DNA: TGTGCCAGCCGGTACTCTAGCGGGAGGGGGAAAGGGGCCAACGTCCTGACTTTC. The V gene is TRBV6-2 or TRBV6-3, the J gene TRBJ2-6, with 12 bases lining up with TRBD2. V gave up 8 bases and J gave up 4 bases; unmatched junction bases: 12. The CDR3 is made up of 18 amino acids. Germline lookup yields CDR1 MNHEY and CDR2 SVGEGT.

The chain recombines TRBV30 with TRBJ2-5, with 7 nucleotides matching TRBD1. Unmatched junction bases numbered 8, after V lost 4 bases and J lost 3 bases. This CDR3 contains 14 residues. The germline gives CDR1 GTSNPN, CDR2 SVGIG (reference sequence). Here the CDR3 reads CAWTRQGFKETQYF. The CDR3 DNA follows: TGTGCCTGGACCCGACAGGGTTTTAAAGAGACCCAGTACTTC. Based on the CDR3 plus reference TRBV30 and TRBJ2-5, the full variable domain is SQTIHQWPATLVQPVGSPLSLECTVEGTSNPNLYWYRQAAGRGLQLLFYSVGIGQISSEVPQNLSASRPQDRQFILSSKKLLLSDSGFYLCAWTRQGFKETQYFGPGTRLLVL.

A few counts support this clone. The V and J genes are TRBV6-5 and TRBJ2-3; 10 bases are shared with TRBD2. The CDR3 contains 14 residues. J gave up 2 bases and V 11 bases, and 7 bases lay outside the gene matches. Germline V gene sequence: CDR1 MNHEY, CDR2 SVGAGI. This CDR3 is CAAGTSEITDTQYF. CDR3 coding DNA: TGTGCCGCCGGGACTAGCGAAATCACAGATACGCAGTATTTT.

The chain carries TRBV7-9 and TRBJ2-1; 13 nucleotides line up with TRBD2. J was trimmed by 0 bases and V by 6 bases; bases with no gene match: 5. The CDR3 contains 17 residues. Per the germline V gene, CDR1 is SEHNR and CDR2 is FQNEAQ (reference sequence). CDR3 coding DNA: TGTGCCAGCAGGTCCGGGACTAGCGGGATCTCCTACAATGAGCAGTTCTTC. This encodes CASRSGTSGISYNEQFF.

The rearrangement uses TRBV19 and TRBJ1-1; 7 positions match TRBD1. This CDR3 has 15 residues. The germline V gene has CDR1 LNHDA and CDR2 SQIVND (reference sequence). The junction had 5 bases not matched to a gene; V was cut back by 3 bases and J by 1 base. CDR3 in amino acids: CASSIVAGGNTEAFF. CDR3 coding DNA: TGTGCCAGTAGTATCGTCGCAGGGGGGAACACTGAAGCTTTCTTT. Complete variable domain (other parts from reference TRBV19 and TRBJ1-1): DGGITQSPKYLFRKEGQNVTLSCEQNLNHDAMYWYRQDPGQGLRLIYYSQIVNDFQKGDIAEGYSVSREKKESFPLTVTSAQKNPTAFYLCASSIVAGGNTEAFFGQGTRLTVV.

As for this clone: Other nucleotide sequences from this sample produce the same CDR3. The V and J genes are TRBV3-1 (or the pseudogene TRBV3-2) and TRBJ1-2, with unresolved D. CDR1 is LGHDT and CDR2 is YNNKEL in the germline V gene (reference sequence). V was clipped by 3 bases and J by 6 bases, with 5 bases between them. This CDR3 has 11 amino acids. CDR3 region: CASSQSDGYTF. In DNA, the CDR3 is TGTGCCAGCAGCCAGTCCGATGGCTACACCTTC.

This clone has just a few counts. J is TRBJ1-2 and V is TRBV19, with TRBD1 matching 8 bases. V lost 8 bases, J lost 4 bases, and 9 bases stayed unmatched. From germline, CDR1 is LNHDA and CDR2 SQIVND (reference sequence). CDR3 length equals 14 residues. In nucleotides, the CDR3 is TGTGCCAGTTCCGGGACAGGAGGATCCTATGGCTACACCTTC. It encodes CASSGTGGSYGYTF.

V usage is TRBV7-2 and J usage is TRBJ1-2, with 8 bases identical to TRBD1. The CDR3 loop spans 15 amino acids. Germline V gives CDR1 SGHTA, CDR2 FQGNSA. Losses at the gene ends were 5 bases for V and 6 bases for J; bases not matched to a gene: 11. The DNA of the CDR3 is TGTGCCAGCAGCCGTGGGGACAGGCGAAGGGATGGCTACACCTTC. Translation gives CASSRGDRRRDGYTF.

The V gene is TRBV11-2, the J gene TRBJ1-4, with 9 bases that match TRBD1. From germline, CDR1 is SGHAT and CDR2 FQNNGV. The CDR3 totals 16 residues. V was pared by 4 bases and J by 1 base, with 4 bases of the junction left unmatched. CDR3 residues: CASSSPGQGTNEKLFF. In DNA form, the CDR3 reads TGTGCCAGCAGCTCGCCGGGACAGGGAACTAATGAAAAACTGTTTTTT.